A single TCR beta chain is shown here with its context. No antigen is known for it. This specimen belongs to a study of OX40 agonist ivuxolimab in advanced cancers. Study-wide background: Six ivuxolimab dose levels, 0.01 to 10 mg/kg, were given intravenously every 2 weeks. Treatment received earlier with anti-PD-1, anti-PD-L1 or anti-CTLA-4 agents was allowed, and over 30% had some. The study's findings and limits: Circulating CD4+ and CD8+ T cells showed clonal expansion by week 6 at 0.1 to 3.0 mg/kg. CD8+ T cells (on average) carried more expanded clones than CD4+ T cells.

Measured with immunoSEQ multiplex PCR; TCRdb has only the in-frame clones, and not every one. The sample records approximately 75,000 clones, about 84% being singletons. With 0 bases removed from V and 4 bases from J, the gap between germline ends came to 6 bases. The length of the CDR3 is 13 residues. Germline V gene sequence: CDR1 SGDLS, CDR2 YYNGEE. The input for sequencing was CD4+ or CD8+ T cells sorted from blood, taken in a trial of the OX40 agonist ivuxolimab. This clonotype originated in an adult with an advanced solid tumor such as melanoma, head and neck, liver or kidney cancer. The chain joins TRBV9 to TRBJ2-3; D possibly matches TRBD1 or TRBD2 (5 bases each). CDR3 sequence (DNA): TGTGCCAGCAGCGTAGGGGGGTCAGATACGCAGTATTTT. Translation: CASSVGGSDTQYF.